The entry below gives a single TCR beta chain sequence along with its context. The antigen is undetermined. This specimen comes from a study of T cells in Graves' hyperthyroidism and ophthalmopathy. Study background: The authors collected peripheral blood at initial diagnosis, before any treatment. Study results and limitations: The blood repertoire included most of the expanded thyroid clonotypes above 0.001.

The CDR3 regions of TCR beta were amplified from RNA transcripts. Primed by the HTBI set, a first-round RT-PCR was run on the TCR CDR3. TCRdb used MiXCR to reprocess the multiplex PCR reads, holding one entry per CDR3 protein. Of hundreds of thousands of distinct CDR3 sequences in the sample, 35% were seen once. Investigators excluded patients with uncontrolled infection, other autoimmune disease, pregnancy or lactation. The J segment lost 2 bases and the V segment lost 3 bases, leaving 11 bases of the junction unmatched. The V gene's germline CDR1 is DFQATT and CDR2 SNEGSKA (reference sequence). This CDR3 region has 16 residues.

The chain employs TRBV20-1 and TRBJ2-7; 9 bases match TRBD2. Sequenced sample: blood. The TCR originated in a woman in her forties with Graves' hyperthyroidism. The CDR3 spells CSASPSGAGTPYEQYF. The CDR3 DNA sequence: TGCAGTGCTAGTCCTAGCGGGGCAGGGACGCCCTACGAGCAGTACTTC.